The present T cell receptor beta chain was sequenced within a study of T cells in tuberculosis. As for the study in general: In South Africa, adults with active tuberculosis were compared with IGRA-negative and latently infected IGRA-positive adolescents.

Trimming cost V 0 bases and J 4 bases, with 17 bases left between them. Germline values: CDR1 LNHNV, CDR2 YYDKDF (reference sequence). CDR3 length equals 17 residues. Indicated time point: new active TB diagnosis, blood taken before or within 7 days of starting treatment. As for this clone: Antigen unknown.

Overall study results and limits: GMM-specific TCRs were nearer to active tuberculosis alpha repertoires, suggesting expansion.

Only in-frame clones appear in the TCRdb table, and some are missing; sequencing was by immunoSEQ multiplex PCR. The sample has tens of thousands of clones; around 85% are singletons. The source of this sequence is an adult with tuberculosis. The sequencing used PBMCs, collected at tuberculosis diagnosis. The chain carries TRBV15 and TRBJ2-3; tentatively, D is TRBD2 (5 bases). The CDR3 region has the DNA TGTGCCACCAGCAGAGATCATGGGAACCGAGGGCCAGATACGCAGTATTTT. Protein sequence: CATSRDHGNRGPDTQYF.